This T cell receptor beta chain emerged from a study of blood T cell repertoires in COVID-19. At the level of the study: Samples taken during acute and convalescent COVID-19 were collected in the United States, Italy and Spain. Sources were T cells, B-cell-depleted T cells, or PBMCs; the material itself was cDNA or gDNA.

Trimming shortened V by 9 bases and J by 4 bases, and 16 bases separated the two germline ends. The CDR3 has 14 residues. Germline assignment: CDR1 LNHDA and CDR2 SQIVND (reference sequence). In the source study's methods: Scientists estimated how many nucleated cells there were by amplifying reference gene primers. Generated by immunoSEQ multiplex PCR, the TCRdb table keeps only in-frame clones and is missing some. V and J calls and clone size follow that table, whereas D and trimming were derived from the DNA. Of more than 200,000 clones in the sample, about 91% were seen once. The chain recombines TRBV19 with TRBJ1-3; TRBD1 is a possible D gene (5 bases). This clonotype was sampled from a man of 80 years or more with acute or convalescent COVID-19. The sample was peripheral blood. This CDR3 reads CASDDRRRGNTIYF. As DNA, the CDR3 is TGTGCCAGCGACGACAGACGTCGGGGAAACACCATATATTTT.